The clone carrying this T cell receptor beta chain appeared a single time. The antigen is not known. This record comes from a study of cytomegalovirus exposure and HLA in healthy donors. Each donor was nominally healthy when sampled (though unrecorded immune exposures were likely). Notes on the study in general: It was reportedly the case that the classifier diagnosed cytomegalovirus status with high specificity and sensitivity.

Primers: 60 Vbeta forward and 13 Jbeta reverse. TCRdb's table, derived via immunoSEQ multiplex PCR, lists solely in-frame clones and lacks some. The sample includes roughly 170,000 clones, roughly four fifths of them seen just once. Sequences were obtained from PBMCs. The receptor was derived from a woman in her 30s in good health and CMV-seronegative.

CDR3 in amino acids: CASSLAGQLSEQFF. CDR3 DNA sequence: TGCGCCAGCAGCTTGGCGGGACAGTTAAGTGAGCAGTTCTTC. The gene calls are TRBV5-1 and TRBJ2-1; 7 nucleotides line up with TRBD1. This CDR3 region has 14 residues. Germline CDR1 is SGHRS and CDR2 is YFSETQ. J lost 9 bases, V lost 0 bases, and 6 bases had no gene match.